This is a list of T cell receptor beta chains from one sample in a study of neurological immune-mediated disorders. MiXCR was run by TCRdb on the 5' RACE reads, yielding one entry per CDR3 protein. The data show about 74,000 distinct CDR3 sequences, around 5.5% seen once. The sample taken for sequencing was PBMCs. These receptors were collected from a man aged 18 to 29 with multiple sclerosis. Each CDR3 is given with its conserved first and last residue. Each record gives: V gene, D gene, CDR3 length, J gene, clone size, CDR3 protein, CDR3 DNA. D genes are given only for firm matches. The size field is filled for only some rows; it gives once, few, many or a size class.

>TRBV12-3/TRBV12-4|-|13|TRBJ1-2|many
CASSPRAGNGYTF
TGTGCCAGCAGTCCGAGGGCGGGGAACGGCTACACCTTC
>TRBV6-2/TRBV6-3|-|12|TRBJ2-7|many
CASFRETYEQYF
TGTGCCAGCTTCCGGGAGACCTACGAGCAGTACTTC
>TRBV20-1|-|15|TRBJ2-7|many
CSAREQLQFSYEQYF
TGCAGTGCTAGAGAACAGTTACAATTCTCGTACGAGCAGTACTTC
>TRBV5-1|TRBD2|13|TRBJ2-7|many
CASSLGLADEQYF
TGCGCCAGCAGCTTAGGACTAGCGGACGAGCAGTACTTC
>TRBV20-1|-|14|TRBJ1-2|many
CSARGGASYYGYTF
TGCAGTGCTAGGGGGGGGGCGTCCTACTATGGCTACACCTTC
>TRBV20-1|-|14|TRBJ1-6|-
CSARRDPAKGTLNF
TGCAGTGCCAGAAGGGACCCGGCGAAGGGGACCCTCAACTTT
>TRBV5-1|TRBD2|15|TRBJ2-1|many
CASSRVGLGSNEQFF
TGCGCCAGCAGCCGAGTGGGACTAGGTTCGAATGAGCAGTTCTTC
>TRBV6-4|-|14|TRBJ1-6|many
CASSPEQGSLPLHF
TGTGCCAGCAGCCCGGAACAGGGAAGTCTACCCCTCCACTTT
>TRBV29-1|-|12|TRBJ1-2|-
CSVGSQEDGYTF
TGCAGCGTTGGTTCACAGGAGGACGGTTACACCTTC
>TRBV6-5|TRBD2|16|TRBJ2-7|many
CASSFGLAESTYEQYF
TGTGCCAGCAGTTTTGGACTAGCGGAATCCACCTACGAGCAGTACTTC
>TRBV24-1|TRBD2|16|TRBJ2-3|many
CATSALLAGGADTQYF
TGTGCCACCAGTGCCTTACTAGCGGGAGGCGCAGATACGCAGTATTTT
>TRBV7-2|-|15|TRBJ2-3|many
CASTRGNGGTDTQYF
TGTGCCAGCACCCGCGGTAATGGGGGAACAGATACGCAGTATTTT
>TRBV20-1|TRBD1|14|TRBJ1-2|many
CSARDGQGRRGYTF
TGCAGTGCTAGAGATGGACAGGGTCGTAGAGGCTACACCTTC
>TRBV9|-|14|TRBJ1-1|many
CASSVGTGNTEAFF
TGTGCCAGCAGCGTAGGGACGGGTAACACTGAAGCTTTCTTT
>TRBV5-1|-|14|TRBJ2-1|many
CASSPSGSHNEQFF
TGCGCCAGCAGCCCGAGTGGCTCCCACAATGAGCAGTTCTTC
>TRBV7-2|-|17|TRBJ2-1|many
CASSLALGGASYNEQFF
TGTGCCAGCAGCTTAGCGTTGGGCGGGGCATCCTACAATGAGCAGTTCTTC
>TRBV3-1|-|13|TRBJ2-3|many
CASSRRGTDTQYF
TGTGCCAGCAGCCGAAGAGGAACAGATACGCAGTATTTT
>TRBV6-1|-|13|TRBJ1-1|many
CASNRQANTEAFF
TGTGCCAGCAACAGACAGGCTAACACTGAAGCTTTCTTT
>TRBV2|-|15|TRBJ1-1|-
CASRARQGPGTEAFF
TGTGCCAGCAGGGCCAGGCAGGGGCCGGGGACTGAAGCTTTCTTT
>TRBV7-2|-|19|TRBJ1-6|many
CASSLDGVGSYIYNSPLHF
TGTGCCAGCAGCTTAGATGGGGTTGGGAGCTATATCTATAATTCACCCCTCCACTTT
>TRBV7-2|-|18|TRBJ1-2|many
CASSLAGSLGARLNGYTF
TGTGCCAGCAGCTTAGCTGGTAGTTTAGGGGCTCGACTAAATGGCTACACCTTC
>TRBV20-1|TRBD1|15|TRBJ1-2|many
CSARGLGQGDYGYTF
TGCAGTGCTAGAGGCTTAGGACAGGGAGACTATGGCTACACCTTC
>TRBV7-7|-|13|TRBJ2-5|many
CASSLAPPETQYF
TGTGCTAGCAGCTTAGCCCCCCCAGAGACCCAGTACTTC